This T cell receptor beta chain was retrieved from a study of blood T cell repertoires in COVID-19 (dated by TCRdb to 2018 to 2020). At the level of the whole study: The collaborator samples originated in the United States, Italy and Spain and spanned the acute and convalescent phases of COVID-19. Sample metadata almost always included a de-identified subject ID, COVID-19 status, age in years and sex. The prospective study material was composed of cDNA or gDNA derived from T cells, B-cell-depleted T cells, or PBMCs. The samples were drawn from two sources: the first 160 participants of the ongoing ImmuneRACE study, and 1,254 subjects contributed by 6 global collaborators. HLA class I and class II types, where available, came from metadata supplied by the sample provider rather than from assay-based typing. Deeply sampled blood TCRbeta repertoires from subjects exposed to, actively infected with, or recovered from COVID-19 were included in the dataset. The repertoires were made available in a free public database intended to serve as a resource for research on the immune response to SARS-CoV-2. Study-wide conclusions, independent of this receptor: The quantity of clinical and demographic metadata differed by source and by participant and was supplied without curation.

As for this clone: Its cognate antigen has yet to be identified. Base qualities are missing; no much larger clone stands one base away.

Its CDR3 holds 14 amino acids, cysteine through phenylalanine. Only the CDR3 DNA stays, 42 bases, in frame from base 1. V and J are truncated by 6 bases and 9 bases respectively, leaving an intervening sequence of 20 bases. CDR1 and CDR2 are drawn from the germline V gene: SNHLY, FYNNEI. At one collaborating source in Seattle, patients were enrolled during active infection and were followed longitudinally through the course of disease. The collaborating institutions used their own protocols to collect whole blood in K2EDTA tubes. For TCRbeta analysis, collaborators shipped samples in one of three forms: frozen whole blood, isolated PBMCs, or DNA extracted from either of those sample types. TCRbeta CDR3 regions were amplified from genomic DNA by means of the immunoSEQ Assay, a bias-controlled multiplex PCR. As for the authors' bioinformatics: Nucleated cell counts per sample were estimated from amplification of reference gene primers within the assay. To quantify the absolute abundance of each unique TCRbeta CDR3 rearrangement, sequence reads were collapsed and filtered. For each sample, productive Simpson clonality was calculated as the square root of Simpson's diversity index over productive rearrangements. The table was pulled from immuneACCESS by TCRdb, which kept in-frame rearrangements only. Such tables lose some clones; where checked, under half of the loss comes from unresolved V genes, and the rest has no known cause. The V and J calls and clone size are taken from that table; D and trimming were inferred from the DNA. The sample table records 250,000 to 400,000 clones; about 87% of these occur just once. The top ten hold 1.5% to 2% of the sample.

Material: peripheral blood. The rearranged segments are TRBV2 and TRBJ2-5; tentative D gene TRBD2, with 6 bases matching. The receptor's source is a woman in her twenties or thirties with COVID-19, enrolled during active disease. CDR3 region: CASSVLGGDGAQYF. The bases are TGTGCCAGCAGCGTACTAGGCGGGGACGGGGCCCAGTACTTC.